This TCR beta chain was documented in a study of blood T cell repertoires in COVID-19. Study as a whole: Some COVID-19 samples were acute and others convalescent; all came from the United States, Italy and Spain. PBMCs, B-cell-depleted T cells, or T cells provided the cDNA or gDNA that made up the material.

The assay was immunoSEQ multiplex PCR, and TCRdb's table has in-frame clones only and misses some. The data contain about 68,000 clones, about 89% of them seen just once; the ten biggest clones take up just over 2.5%. Patients of the Seattle cohort, enrolled during active infection, were followed longitudinally. This TCR was recovered from a man aged 45 to 65 with COVID-19, enrolled during active disease. The sample was peripheral blood.

The DNA of the CDR3 is TGTGCCAGCGGGACTGGGGGTTCGGAGTTGCAGTTCTTC. Residues: CASGTGGSELQFF. This chain uses TRBV2 with TRBJ2-1; tentative D call: TRBD2 (6 bases). CDR1 and CDR2 from the germline V gene are SNHLY and FYNNEI. V lost 8 bases and J lost 12, with 20 bases in between. CDR3 length equals 13 residues.